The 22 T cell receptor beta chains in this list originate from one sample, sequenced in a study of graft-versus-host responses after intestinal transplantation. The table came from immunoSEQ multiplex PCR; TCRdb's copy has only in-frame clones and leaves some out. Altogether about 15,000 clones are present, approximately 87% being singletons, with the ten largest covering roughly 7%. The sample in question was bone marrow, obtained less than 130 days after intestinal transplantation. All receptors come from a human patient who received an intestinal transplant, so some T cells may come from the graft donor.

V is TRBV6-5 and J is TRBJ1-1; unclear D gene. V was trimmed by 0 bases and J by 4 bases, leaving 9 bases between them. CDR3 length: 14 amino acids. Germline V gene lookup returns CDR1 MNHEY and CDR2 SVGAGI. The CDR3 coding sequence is TGTGCCAGCAGTTACTCCGCTTCTGGCACTGAAGCTTTCTTT. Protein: CASSYSASGTEAFF.

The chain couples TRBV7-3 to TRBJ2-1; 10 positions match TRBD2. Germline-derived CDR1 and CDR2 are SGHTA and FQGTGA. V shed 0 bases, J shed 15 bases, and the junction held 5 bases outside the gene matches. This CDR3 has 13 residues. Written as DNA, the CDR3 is TGTGCCAGCAGCTTAACCCTAGCGGGAGTAATGTTCTTC. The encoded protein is CASSLTLAGVMFF.

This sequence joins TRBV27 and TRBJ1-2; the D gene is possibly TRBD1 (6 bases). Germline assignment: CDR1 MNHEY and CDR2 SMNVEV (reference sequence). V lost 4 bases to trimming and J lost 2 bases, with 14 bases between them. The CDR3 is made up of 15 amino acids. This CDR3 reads CASSSPLGANYGYTF. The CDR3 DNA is TGTGCCAGCAGTTCACCACTGGGGGCGAACTATGGCTACACCTTC.

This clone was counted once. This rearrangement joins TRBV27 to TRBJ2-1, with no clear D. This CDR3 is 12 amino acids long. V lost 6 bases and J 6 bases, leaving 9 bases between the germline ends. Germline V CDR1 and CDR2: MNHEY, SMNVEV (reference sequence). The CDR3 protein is CASSQSVNEQFF. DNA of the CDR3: TGTGCCAGCAGCCAATCGGTCAATGAGCAGTTCTTC.

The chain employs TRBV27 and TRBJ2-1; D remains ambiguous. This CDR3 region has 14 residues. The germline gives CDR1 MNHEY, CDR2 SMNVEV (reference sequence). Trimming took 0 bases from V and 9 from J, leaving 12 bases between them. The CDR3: CASSLSVSSGEQFF. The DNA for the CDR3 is TGTGCCAGCAGTTTATCGGTGTCTAGTGGTGAGCAGTTCTTC.

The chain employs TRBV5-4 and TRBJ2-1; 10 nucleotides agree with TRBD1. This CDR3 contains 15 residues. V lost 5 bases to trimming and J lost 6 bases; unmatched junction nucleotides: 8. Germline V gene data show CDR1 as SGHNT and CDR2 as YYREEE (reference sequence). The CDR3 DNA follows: TGTGCCAGCAGACTTGGGACAGGGGAAGGCAATGAGCAGTTCTTC. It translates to CASRLGTGEGNEQFF.

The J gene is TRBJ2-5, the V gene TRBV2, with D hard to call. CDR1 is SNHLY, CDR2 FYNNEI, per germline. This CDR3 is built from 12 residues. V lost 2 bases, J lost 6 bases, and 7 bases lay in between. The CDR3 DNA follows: TGTGCCAGCAGTGAAAAATGGCAGACCCAGTACTTC. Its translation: CASSEKWQTQYF. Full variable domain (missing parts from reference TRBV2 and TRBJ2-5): EPEVTQTPSHQVTQMGQEVILRCVPISNHLYFYWYRQILGQKVEFLVSFYNNEISEKSEIFDDQFSVERPDGSNFTLKIRSTKLEDSAMYFCASSEKWQTQYFGPGTRLLVL.

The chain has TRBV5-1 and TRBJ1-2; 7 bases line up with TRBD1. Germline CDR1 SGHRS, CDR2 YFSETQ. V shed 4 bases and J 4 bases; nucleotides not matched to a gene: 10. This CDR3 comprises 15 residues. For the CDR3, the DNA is TGCGCCAGCAGCCCGGACCTGGGACAGACCTATGGCTACACCTTC. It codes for CASSPDLGQTYGYTF.

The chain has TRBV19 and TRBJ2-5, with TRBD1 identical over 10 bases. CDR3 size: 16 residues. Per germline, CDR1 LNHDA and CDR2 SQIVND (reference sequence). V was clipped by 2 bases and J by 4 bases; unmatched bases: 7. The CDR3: CASSIMGQGIGETQYF. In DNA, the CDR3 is TGTGCCAGTAGTATAATGGGACAGGGGATAGGAGAGACCCAGTACTTC.

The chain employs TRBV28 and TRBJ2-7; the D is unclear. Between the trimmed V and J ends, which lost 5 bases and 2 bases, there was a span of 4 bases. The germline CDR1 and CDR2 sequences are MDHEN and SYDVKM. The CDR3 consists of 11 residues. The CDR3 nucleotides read TGTGCCAGCAGTGGGGCCTACGAGCAGTACTTC. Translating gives CASSGAYEQYF. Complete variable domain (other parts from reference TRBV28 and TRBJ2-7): DVKVTQSSRYLVKRTGEKVFLECVQDMDHENMFWYRQDPGLGLRLIYFSYDVKMKEKGDIPEGYSVSREKKERFSLILESASTNQTSMYLCASSGAYEQYFGPGTRLTVT.

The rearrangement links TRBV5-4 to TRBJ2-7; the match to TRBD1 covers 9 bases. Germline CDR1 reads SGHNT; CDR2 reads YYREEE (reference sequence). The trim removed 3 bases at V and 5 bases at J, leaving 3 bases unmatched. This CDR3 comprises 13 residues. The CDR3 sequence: CASSSRTGDEQYF. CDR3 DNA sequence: TGTGCCAGCAGCTCCCGGACAGGGGACGAGCAGTACTTC.

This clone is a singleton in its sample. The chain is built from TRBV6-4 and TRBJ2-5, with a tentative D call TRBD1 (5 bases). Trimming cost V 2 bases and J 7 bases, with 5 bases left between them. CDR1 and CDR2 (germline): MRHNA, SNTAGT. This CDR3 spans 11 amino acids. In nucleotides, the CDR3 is TGTGCCAGCAGTGACGGGGCGACCCAGTACTTC. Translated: CASSDGATQYF.

In DNA, the CDR3 is TGTGCCAGCAGTTCGCCCCGAGGGCCCTATAATTCACCCCTCCACTTT. It specifies CASSSPRGPYNSPLHF. This rearrangement joins TRBV27 to TRBJ1-6; no clear D gene. V shed 4 bases and J shed 2 bases, with 12 bases lying between them. CDR3 length: 16 amino acids. Germline CDR1 and CDR2: MNHEY and SMNVEV (reference sequence).

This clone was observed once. The CDR3 region has the DNA TGTGCCAGCAGCTTAGAGAGCGGGAGTGAGTACGAGCAGTACTTC. Translation gives CASSLESGSEYEQYF. V is TRBV11-3 and J is TRBJ2-7, with 8 nucleotides matching TRBD2. This CDR3 is built from 15 residues. Looked up from germline, CDR1 is SGHNT and CDR2 is YENEEA. The ends lost 0 bases at V and 4 bases at J; junction bases unmatched: 5. Full variable domain (rest looked up from reference TRBV11-3 and TRBJ2-7): EAGVVQSPRYKIIEKKQPVAFWCNPISGHNTLYWYLQNLGQGPELLIRYENEEAVDDSQLPKDRFSAERLKGVDSTLKIQPAELGDSAVYLCASSLESGSEYEQYFGPGTRLTVT.

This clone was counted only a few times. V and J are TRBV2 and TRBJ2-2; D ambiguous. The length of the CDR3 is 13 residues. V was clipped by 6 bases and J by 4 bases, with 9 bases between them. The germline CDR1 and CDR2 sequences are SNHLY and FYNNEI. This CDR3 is CASRGLITGELFF. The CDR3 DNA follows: TGTGCCAGCAGGGGGTTGATCACCGGGGAGCTGTTTTTT. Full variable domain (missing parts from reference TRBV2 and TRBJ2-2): EPEVTQTPSHQVTQMGQEVILRCVPISNHLYFYWYRQILGQKVEFLVSFYNNEISEKSEIFDDQFSVERPDGSNFTLKIRSTKLEDSAMYFCASRGLITGELFFGEGSRLTVL.

The CDR3 DNA reads TGCAGCGTTGGGGAACGGGGTGCCTACGAGCAGTACTTC. Its protein is CSVGERGAYEQYF. The rearrangement joins TRBV29-1 to TRBJ2-7; TRBD2 might be the D (5 bases). The CDR3 sequence is 13 residues long. Per the germline V gene, CDR1 is SQVTM and CDR2 is ANQGSEA. Trimming left V 4 bases short and J 2 bases short, with 12 bases between.

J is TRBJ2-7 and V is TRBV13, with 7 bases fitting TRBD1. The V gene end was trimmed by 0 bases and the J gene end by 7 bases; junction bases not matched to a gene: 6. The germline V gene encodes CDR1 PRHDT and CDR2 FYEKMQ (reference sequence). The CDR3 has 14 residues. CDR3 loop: CASSLGQGFGEQYF. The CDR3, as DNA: TGTGCCAGCAGCTTAGGACAGGGGTTTGGGGAGCAGTACTTC.

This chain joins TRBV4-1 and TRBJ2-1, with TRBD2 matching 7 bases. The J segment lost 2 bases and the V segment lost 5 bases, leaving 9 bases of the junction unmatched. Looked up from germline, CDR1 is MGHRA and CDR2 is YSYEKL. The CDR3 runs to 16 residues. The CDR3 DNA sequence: TGCGCCAGCAGCTCCCGTTCTACTAGCGCCTACAATGAGCAGTTCTTC. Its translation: CASSSRSTSAYNEQFF.

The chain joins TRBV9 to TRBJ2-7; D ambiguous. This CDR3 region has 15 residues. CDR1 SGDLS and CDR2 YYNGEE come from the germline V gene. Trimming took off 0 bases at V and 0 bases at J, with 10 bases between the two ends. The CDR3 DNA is TGTGCCAGCAGCGTAGGGGCCTCTCCCTCCTACGAGCAGTACTTC. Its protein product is CASSVGASPSYEQYF.

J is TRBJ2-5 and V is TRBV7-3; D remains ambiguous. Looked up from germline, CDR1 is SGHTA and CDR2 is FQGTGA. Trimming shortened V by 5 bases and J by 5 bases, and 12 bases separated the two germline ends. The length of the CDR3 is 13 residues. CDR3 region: CASSPGLRETQYF. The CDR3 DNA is TGTGCCAGCAGCCCCGGGCTACGGGAGACCCAGTACTTC. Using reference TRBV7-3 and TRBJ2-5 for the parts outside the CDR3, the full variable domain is GAGVSQTPSNKVTEKGKYVELRCDPISGHTALYWYRQSLGQGPEFLIYFQGTGAADDSGLPNDRFFAVRPEGSVSTLKIQRTERGDSAVYLCASSPGLRETQYFGPGTRLLVL.

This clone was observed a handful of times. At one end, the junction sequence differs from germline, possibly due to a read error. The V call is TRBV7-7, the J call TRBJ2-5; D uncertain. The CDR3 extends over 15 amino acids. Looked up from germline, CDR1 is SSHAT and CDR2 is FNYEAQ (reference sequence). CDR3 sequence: CASSVTGPPEETQYF. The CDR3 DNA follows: TGTGCTAGCAGCGTCACCGGTCCTCCCGAAGAGACCCAGTACTTC.

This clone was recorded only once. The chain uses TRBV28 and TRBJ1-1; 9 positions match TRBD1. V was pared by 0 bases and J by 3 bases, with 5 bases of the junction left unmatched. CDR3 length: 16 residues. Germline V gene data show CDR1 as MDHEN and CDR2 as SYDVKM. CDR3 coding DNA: TGTGCCAGCAGTTTATGGGGGACAGGGTTGGACACTGAAGCTTTCTTT. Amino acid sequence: CASSLWGTGLDTEAFF.